The 9 T cell receptor beta chains given below trace back to one sample, sequenced in a study of blood T cell repertoires in COVID-19. Repertoires were generated with immunoSEQ multiplex PCR, while TCRdb's copy carries only in-frame clones and drops some. The repertoire consists of 45,000 to 65,000 clones, with 91% occurring once and the leading ten covering about 9%. The sequenced sample consisted of peripheral blood. Every receptor here comes from a human donor in a cohort sampled during active COVID-19.

CDR3 amino acids: CASSLRTSGRGYEQYF. Written as DNA, the CDR3 is TGCGCCAGCAGCTTGCGGACTAGCGGGAGGGGGTACGAGCAGTACTTC. The V and J genes are TRBV5-1 and TRBJ2-7; 15 bases fit TRBD2. CDR3 length: 16 residues. Per germline, CDR1 SGHRS and CDR2 YFSETQ. V lost 1 base, J lost 4 bases, and 3 bases stayed unmatched.

The chain uses TRBV11-2 and TRBJ2-7; D is unresolved. This CDR3 is 13 amino acids long. Germline loops: CDR1 SGHAT, CDR2 FQNNGV. V lost 3 bases, J lost 0 bases, and 6 bases lay in between. The CDR3 loop is CASSLTVSYEQYF. The DNA of the CDR3 is TGTGCCAGCAGCTTGACTGTCTCCTACGAGCAGTACTTC.

V is TRBV7-2 and J is TRBJ2-7; the D gene is possibly TRBD1 (6 bases). V lost 5 bases and J 4 bases, leaving 15 bases between the germline ends. Germline V gene sequence: CDR1 SGHTA, CDR2 FQGNSA. The CDR3 is made up of 14 amino acids. The CDR3 reads CASSTNRDSYEQYF. DNA for the CDR3: TGTGCCAGCAGCACAAACAGGGATTCGTACGAGCAGTACTTC. Based on the CDR3 plus reference TRBV7-2 and TRBJ2-7, the full variable domain is GAGVSQSPSNKVTEKGKDVELRCDPISGHTALYWYRQSLGQGLEFLIYFQGNSAPDKSGLPSDRFSAERTGGSVSTLTIQRTQQEDSAVYLCASSTNRDSYEQYFGPGTRLTVT.

V is TRBV5-1 and J is TRBJ2-1; 7 bases are shared with TRBD2. This CDR3 is built from 13 residues. V gave up 0 bases and J gave up 7 bases; unmatched junction bases: 1. Per the germline V gene, CDR1 is SGHRS and CDR2 is YFSETQ. CDR3 sequence: CASSLVGGNEQFF. The CDR3 bases are TGCGCCAGCAGCTTGGTGGGAGGGAATGAGCAGTTCTTC.

This chain links TRBV29-1 with TRBJ2-2; 12 positions match TRBD2. J was trimmed by 4 bases and V by 7 bases; bases with no gene match: 7. This CDR3 contains 15 residues. Germline CDR1 is SQVTM and CDR2 is ANQGSEA. DNA for the CDR3: TGCAGCGCTGTGACTAGCGGGAGTATCACCGGGGAGCTGTTTTTT. Its protein is CSAVTSGSITGELFF.

This chain uses TRBV25-1 with TRBJ2-2; TRBD1 agrees at 9 bases. Germline CDR1 reads MGHDK; CDR2 reads SYGVNS. The V gene end was trimmed by 5 bases and the J gene end by 3 bases; junction bases not matched to a gene: 4. This CDR3 spans 15 amino acids. CDR3 sequence reads: CASSPQGAHTGELFF. The DNA for the CDR3 is TGTGCCAGCAGTCCACAGGGGGCTCACACCGGGGAGCTGTTTTTT.

The chain combines TRBV6-4 with TRBJ1-1; D ambiguous. The CDR3 is made up of 14 amino acids. Trimming took off 4 bases at V and 3 bases at J, with 12 bases between the two ends. Germline CDR1 is MRHNA and CDR2 is SNTAGT. As DNA, the CDR3 is TGTGCCAGCAGTGCCCCCTGGAGGGACACTGAAGCTTTCTTT. This sequence encodes CASSAPWRDTEAFF.

The chain combines TRBV5-1 with TRBJ2-5; D call uncertain. Per the germline V gene, CDR1 is SGHRS and CDR2 is YFSETQ. The CDR3 extends over 15 amino acids. The V end lost 0 bases, the J end lost 2 bases, and 11 bases lay between the germline ends. The CDR3 here is CASSLVQAFQETQYF. The CDR3 nucleotides read TGCGCCAGCAGCTTGGTTCAGGCCTTTCAAGAGACCCAGTACTTC.

This sequence joins TRBV7-6 and TRBJ1-2; TRBD1 matches 7 bases. The germline V gene encodes CDR1 SGHVS and CDR2 FNYEAQ. The CDR3 spans 13 residues. V dropped 5 bases and J dropped 12; count of bases not matched to a gene: 12. The CDR3 sequence: CASSAGTALPHTF. In nucleotides, the CDR3 is TGTGCCAGCAGCGCCGGGACAGCACTCCCGCACACCTTC. The whole variable domain, remainder taken from reference TRBV7-6 and TRBJ1-2, is GAGVSQSPRYKVTKRGQDVALRCDPISGHVSLYWYRQALGQGPEFLTYFNYEAQQDKSGLPNDRFSAERPEGSISTLTIQRTEQRDSAMYRCASSAGTALPHTFGSGTRLTVV.